The clone carrying this T cell receptor (beta chain) was found a few times. Amplification yielded TCR beta CDR3 regions, with RNA transcripts as the source. First-round RT-PCR with HTBI primers amplified the TCR CDR3 region. One entry per CDR3 protein results from TCRdb running MiXCR on the multiplex PCR reads. Among about 360,000 distinct CDR3 sequences listed, 13% were seen once. The data originate from a study of T cells in Graves' hyperthyroidism and ophthalmopathy. The TCR sequence derives from a man between 25 and 39 years old with Graves' hyperthyroidism that later progressed to Graves' ophthalmopathy. Sequencing was done on a sample of blood.

CDR3 nucleotide sequence: TGTGCCAGCAGTAAAGGGTCACCCCTCCACTTT. Protein sequence: CASSKGSPLHF. This chain uses TRBV12-3 or TRBV12-4 with TRBJ1-6, with D unclear. V lost 5 bases, J lost 10 bases, and 6 bases lay in between. The length of the CDR3 is 11 residues.